These 25 T cell receptor beta chains were sequenced from one sample in a study of metastatic and nonmetastatic thyroid tumors. TCRdb re-called the PCR reads via MiXCR. The sample shows 3,000 to 4,000 clones, around 34% of them seen only once. All patients reached thyroid surgery having received no treatment beforehand. Sequenced material: adjacent normal tissue. The receptors originated from a female donor with papillary thyroid cancer or a benign thyroid nodule (not recorded which). Some clones in this sample may be carry-over from other donors' samples.

The V and J genes are TRBV20-1 and TRBJ1-2; 7 nucleotides match TRBD1. The junction had 11 bases not matched to a gene; V was cut back by 6 bases and J by 7 bases. Germline CDR1 reads DFQATT; CDR2 reads SNEGSKA (reference sequence). The CDR3 length is 13 residues. For the CDR3, the DNA is TGCAGTGCCTCGGGAGGGGGCGCGGGTGGCTACACCTTC. Its translation: CSASGGGAGGYTF.

This clone was detected only a few times. The chain employs TRBV12-3 or TRBV12-4 and TRBJ2-2, with TRBD2 matching over 8 bases. The CDR3 sequence is 14 residues long. V gave up 2 bases and J gave up 6 bases; unmatched junction bases: 2. CDR3 sequence: CASSLRGLAGELFF. The CDR3 DNA sequence: TGTGCCAGCAGTTTAAGGGGACTAGCCGGGGAGCTGTTTTTT.

This clone has more than one count but fewer than ten. V usage is TRBV6-2 or TRBV6-3 and J usage is TRBJ1-5; 7 nucleotides align to TRBD1. The CDR3 is 15 residues long. V trimming: 7 bases; J trimming: 0 bases; junction bases outside the gene matches: 6. Germline V lookup: CDR1 MNHEY, CDR2 SVGEGT. The CDR3 DNA follows: TGTGCCAGCATGGGACAGTCGTATAGCAATCAGCCCCAGCATTTT. Protein: CASMGQSYSNQPQHF.

In DNA form, the CDR3 reads TGTGCCAGCAGCTTAGAAGGACAGGTGAACACTGAAGCTTTCTTT. This encodes CASSLEGQVNTEAFF. The rearrangement links TRBV11-2 to TRBJ1-1; 7 bases align to TRBD1. Germline V gene lookup returns CDR1 SGHAT and CDR2 FQNNGV. This CDR3 is built from 15 residues. V shed 0 bases, J shed 0 bases, and the junction held 1 base outside the gene matches.

This chain uses TRBV6-1 with TRBJ2-2, with D hard to call. Germline CDR1 reads MNHNS; CDR2 reads SASEGT. This CDR3 comprises 12 residues. The V and J ends lost 4 bases and 8 bases respectively, with 8 bases between them. The CDR3 is CASSAATGELFF. The CDR3 region has the DNA TGTGCCAGCAGTGCTGCGACTGGGGAGCTGTTTTTT.

This clone has just a few counts. J is TRBJ1-1 and V is TRBV2; 10 bases map to TRBD1. This CDR3 comprises 14 residues. The V segment lost 5 bases and the J segment 5 bases; nucleotides outside the gene matches: 5. Germline loops: CDR1 SNHLY, CDR2 FYNNEI. CDR3 DNA: TGTGCCAGCAGTTTGGACAGGGGGGGAACTGAAGCTTTCTTT. This gives the protein CASSLDRGGTEAFF.

Only one count was recorded for this clone. The chain is built from TRBV5-1 and TRBJ2-5, with TRBD1 as a possible D gene (6 bases). V was trimmed by 4 bases and J by 2 bases, leaving 18 bases between them. Germline CDR1 and CDR2: SGHRS and YFSETQ. There are 16 residues in the CDR3. CDR3 coding DNA: TGCGCCAGCAGCGCGGGCCCCGGACAGTTACAAGAGACCCAGTACTTC. It encodes CASSAGPGQLQETQYF.

This chain's CDR3 is CASSQGATTGELFF. The CDR3 nucleotides are TGTGCCAGCAGCCAGGGGGCTACCACCGGGGAGCTGTTTTTT. This rearrangement joins TRBV7-9 to TRBJ2-2; 8 bases agree with TRBD1. CDR3 size: 14 residues. Germline CDR1 and CDR2: SEHNR and FQNEAQ (reference sequence). V was pared by 5 bases and J by 4 bases, with 3 bases of the junction left unmatched. Filled out from reference TRBV7-9 and TRBJ2-2, the complete variable domain reads DTGVSQNPRHKITKRGQNVTFRCDPISEHNRLYWYRQTLGQGPEFLTYFQNEAQLEKSRLLSDRFSAERPKGSFSTLEIQRTEQGDSAMYLCASSQGATTGELFFGEGSRLTVL.

The J gene is TRBJ2-3, the V gene TRBV6-9; D is possibly TRBD2 (5 bases). Germline V CDR1 and CDR2: MNHGY, SVAAGI. CDR3 length: 11 residues. The V gene lost 4 bases and the J gene lost 10 bases, with 9 bases spanning the gap. CDR3 amino acids: CASSLVGAQYF. The CDR3 DNA reads TGTGCCAGCAGTTTAGTGGGAGCGCAGTATTTT.

This clone has more than one count but fewer than ten. The gene calls are TRBV28 and TRBJ1-1; no clear D. V was pared by 2 bases and J by 6 bases, with 13 bases between. The CDR3 has 14 residues. Per germline, CDR1 MDHEN and CDR2 SYDVKM. CDR3 sequence (DNA): TGTGCCAGCAGTTTACCGGGGATGGGCGCTGAAGCTTTCTTT. It translates to CASSLPGMGAEAFF. The full variable domain, in which reference TRBV28 and TRBJ1-1 provide the parts outside the CDR3, is DVKVTQSSRYLVKRTGEKVFLECVQDMDHENMFWYRQDPGLGLRLIYFSYDVKMKEKGDIPEGYSVSREKKERFSLILESASTNQTSMYLCASSLPGMGAEAFFGQGTRLTVV.

This clone was found a few times. V usage is TRBV24-1 and J usage is TRBJ1-4, with D maybe TRBD1 (5 bases). CDR1 is KGHDR, CDR2 SFDVKD, per germline. The CDR3 is 13 amino acids. With 5 bases removed from V and 10 bases from J, the gap between germline ends came to 13 bases. The CDR3 DNA follows: TGTGCCACCAGTGCCGGGTCCGGGGGAAAACTGTTTTTT. This encodes CATSAGSGGKLFF.

This clone turned up a few times. V gene TRBV12-3 or TRBV12-4 combines with J gene TRBJ2-7; no definite D call. V shed 4 bases and J shed 0 bases, with 13 bases lying between them. The CDR3 spans 15 residues. Written as DNA, the CDR3 is TGTGCCAGCAGTTCTGGCAGGACCCTCTCCTACGAGCAGTACTTC. Translating gives CASSSGRTLSYEQYF.

Concerning this clone: Sequence at one end of the junction differs from germline and may be a read error. The chain links TRBV20-1 to TRBJ2-7; the D gene could be TRBD1 or TRBD2 (5 bases each). CDR3 size: 14 residues. Germline CDR1 is DFQATT and CDR2 is SNEGSKA (reference sequence). Here the CDR3 reads CSARLTGRPYDQYF. The DNA for the CDR3 is TGCAGTGCTAGATTAACGGGACGCCCCTACGATCAGTACTTC.

This chain links TRBV5-1 with TRBJ2-1; D is possibly TRBD1 or TRBD2 (5 bases each). CDR3 length: 13 residues. Germline V gives CDR1 SGHRS, CDR2 YFSETQ. The V and J ends lost 5 bases and 5 bases respectively, with 11 bases between them. CDR3 residues: CASRRGQDNEQFF. CDR3 bases: TGCGCCAGCAGGAGGGGCCAGGACAATGAGCAGTTCTTC.

This clone turned up a few times. The chain recombines TRBV27 with TRBJ1-6; D unclear. CDR1 is MNHEY and CDR2 is SMNVEV in the germline V gene (reference sequence). CDR3 length: 14 residues. The V gene lost 7 bases and the J gene lost 0 bases, with 7 bases spanning the gap. The DNA of the CDR3 is TGTGCCAGCAAGATGAGCTCCTATAATTCACCCCTCCACTTT. Encoded protein: CASKMSSYNSPLHF.

This clone is labeled medium-sized (0.01 to 0.1%). The chain employs TRBV2 and TRBJ1-1; D uncertain. Germline V gene lookup returns CDR1 SNHLY and CDR2 FYNNEI. Trimming took off 3 bases at V and 0 bases at J, with 8 bases between the two ends. The CDR3 runs 14 residues. CDR3 in amino acids: CASSDSYMNTEAFF. DNA of the CDR3: TGTGCCAGCAGTGACTCCTATATGAACACTGAAGCTTTCTTT. Filled out from reference TRBV2 and TRBJ1-1, the complete variable domain reads EPEVTQTPSHQVTQMGQEVILRCVPISNHLYFYWYRQILGQKVEFLVSFYNNEISEKSEIFDDQFSVERPDGSNFTLKIRSTKLEDSAMYFCASSDSYMNTEAFFGQGTRLTVV.

This clone turned up a few times. Here the CDR3 reads CASSRQGTGEQYF. The CDR3 coding sequence is TGTGCCAGTAGCCGACAGGGGACGGGAGAGCAGTACTTC. The J gene is TRBJ2-7, the V gene TRBV19; the match to TRBD1 covers 8 bases. CDR3 length: 13 residues. Germline-derived CDR1 and CDR2 are LNHDA and SQIVND (reference sequence). V shed 6 bases and J 7 bases; nucleotides not matched to a gene: 8.

The chain links TRBV7-9 to TRBJ2-7; 8 bases are shared with TRBD2. Germline values: CDR1 SEHNR, CDR2 FQNEAQ (reference sequence). The CDR3 is 14 amino acids. V was pared by 3 bases and J by 2 bases, with 3 bases of the junction left unmatched. The CDR3 loop is CASSFGTSPYEQYF. The DNA for the CDR3 is TGTGCCAGCAGCTTCGGGACTAGTCCCTACGAGCAGTACTTC.

This clone was found many times. The rearrangement links TRBV6-1 to TRBJ2-7; maybe TRBD1 (6 bases). Germline V CDR1 and CDR2: MNHNS, SASEGT. CDR3 length equals 15 residues. Trimming took off 6 bases at V and 3 bases at J, with 18 bases between the two ends. For the CDR3, the DNA is TGTGCCAGCAGCCGGACAGCGAGTTTAGGCTACGAGCAGTACTTC. It specifies CASSRTASLGYEQYF.

This clone has more than one count but fewer than ten. The gene calls are TRBV10-3 and TRBJ1-1; the D gene is possibly TRBD1 (6 bases). Trimming shortened V by 6 bases and J by 1 base, and 15 bases separated the two germline ends. The CDR3 length is 15 residues. Germline V gene lookup returns CDR1 ENHRY and CDR2 SYGVKD. The CDR3 protein is CAISPGTNQNTEAFF. Written as DNA, the CDR3 is TGTGCCATCAGCCCAGGGACAAATCAGAACACTGAAGCTTTCTTT.

A word on this clone: At the DNA level, this CDR3 is encoded by other sequences in the same sample as well. The chain uses TRBV7-3 and TRBJ2-1, with TRBD1 identical over 7 bases. V shed 3 bases, J shed 5 bases, and the junction held 7 bases outside the gene matches. The CDR3 consists of 15 residues. Germline assignment: CDR1 SGHTA and CDR2 FQGTGA. The CDR3 reads CASSLRQGTHNEQFF. In nucleotides, the CDR3 is TGTGCCAGCAGCTTGAGACAGGGAACCCACAATGAGCAGTTCTTC.

This chain connects TRBV4-1 to TRBJ2-3; 7 bases align to TRBD2. In germline, CDR1 is MGHRA, CDR2 YSYEKL. CDR3 length: 17 residues. With 0 bases clipped from V and 2 bases from J, the junction kept 8 bases outside the gene matches. The CDR3 nucleotides are TGCGCCAGCAGCCAAGATCGGCTAGCGGAGTACACAGATACGCAGTATTTT. It encodes CASSQDRLAEYTDTQYF.

This clone is large by share. The chain carries TRBV12-3 or TRBV12-4 and TRBJ2-7; D unclear. The CDR3 consists of 15 residues. Trimming stripped 2 bases from V and 5 bases from J, with 16 bases between. CDR3 residues: CASSLKPSLIDEQYF. The CDR3, as DNA: TGTGCCAGCAGTTTAAAACCGTCGCTAATCGACGAGCAGTACTTC.

This chain uses TRBV11-1 with TRBJ2-7, with 15 positions matching TRBD2. The length of the CDR3 is 17 residues. The J segment lost 3 bases and the V segment lost 5 bases, leaving 8 bases of the junction unmatched. CDR1 and CDR2 from the germline V gene are SGHAT and FQDESV (reference sequence). CDR3 nucleotide sequence: TGTGCCAGCAGCCAGCGGACTAGCGGGAGGGCCTTCTACGAGCAGTACTTC. Translating gives CASSQRTSGRAFYEQYF.

This chain joins TRBV7-8 and TRBJ2-7; D gene unclear. The CDR3 contains 13 residues. CDR1 is SGHVS and CDR2 is FQNEAQ in the germline V gene. V gave up 1 base and J gave up 9 bases, with 13 bases separating them. This chain's CDR3 is CASSLGAVPVQYF. The DNA for the CDR3 is TGTGCCAGCAGCTTAGGGGCGGTTCCTGTGCAGTACTTC. The full variable domain, rest sourced from reference TRBV7-8 and TRBJ2-7, is GAGVSQSPRYKVAKRGQDVALRCDPISGHVSLFWYQQALGQGPEFLTYFQNEAQLDKSGLPSDRFFAERPEGSVSTLKIQRTQQEDSAVYLCASSLGAVPVQYFGPGTRLTVT.